This TCR beta chain appears in the sequencing data of a study of molecular identifiers for immune sequencing clone quantification listed by TCRdb under 2018. In the study overall: For a replicate experiment, RNA from roughly 20,000 or 100,000 naive CD8 T cells was divided into five aliquots, and four of the five aliquots were sequenced. This methods study used CD8 T cells to benchmark TCR RNA copy counting and molecular-identifier clustering-based TCR repertoire sequencing (MIDCIRS). Study-wide findings and limitations: Modeling estimated roughly 3 recovered TCR RNA copies per cell, compared with about 9.3 by digital PCR, which implies roughly 29% capture efficiency. In CMV-specific effector cells, over 99% of molecules were held by clones above 20 RNA copies, whereas under 1% of molecules were held by such clones in naive cells. When barcode sub-clustering was omitted, TCR diversity was inflated by chimeric consensus sequences, with chimeras reaching as high as 47%. Spiked-in Jurkat TCR RNA equal to a single cell's worth was reported to be detectable even within 1,200,000 naive CD8 T cells. Naive libraries contained spiked-in Jurkat TCR RNA (around ten copies' worth), which is not part of the donor repertoire. The sizes of highly expanded clones could end up underestimated when identical TCR molecules share a barcode.

This clonotype has ten or more counts. Its antigen is unknown. Base-call qualities are not available, and no considerably larger clone is one nucleotide away. Libraries of naive CD8 T cells were built from about 20,000 to 1,000,000 sorted cells, with 10%, 30% or 50% of the purified RNA used. On a BD FACSAria II, naive CD8 T cells were FACS-sorted as CD8+CD4-CCR7+CD45RA+ and collected into RLT Plus buffer. Detection sensitivity was tested by spiking Jurkat RNA equal to ten or so TCR copies' worth into samples containing roughly 19,000-1,100,000 naive CD8 T cells. Enrichment of CD8 T cells was done with RosetteSep CD8+ T Cell Enrichment Cocktail plus Ficoll-Paque, and ACK red cell lysis came afterward. The CDR3 runs 15 amino acids, cysteine and phenylalanine included. CDR3 DNA is the only sequence kept; it has 45 bases, read in frame from the first base. As encoded in the germline V gene (reference sequence), CDR1 is SGHNT while CDR2 is YYREEE. V has 4 bases trimmed and J has 5 bases trimmed; junction bases matching no gene number 5.

Library construction relied on PCR. The instrument given in TCRdb is NextSeq 500. Bulk TCR libraries were generated as previously described, with the TCR primers listed in Table S5 used. Purification of total RNA was performed with the Qiagen AllPrep DNA/RNA kit. Reads from multiple sequencing runs of the same library were pooled before analysis. In the original analysis: Reads were retained only if an exact TCR constant sequence was present, and the retained reads were trimmed to 150 nt and grouped according to their 12-nt molecular barcodes. Reads within each barcode group were sub-clustered using a 15% Levenshtein threshold, and quality-weighted consensus sequences were constructed for each RNA molecule. Non-functional sequences were filtered out, along with any lower-count sequence sitting one edit away from another sequence. On the basis of fitting two negative binomial distributions, barcode sub-clusters with fewer than 20% of the maximum read count were discarded. Clones were called with MiXCR by TCRdb after fastp trimmed the public reads at Q25, and only in-frame beta chains were retained. Rows matching on CDR3 protein sequence are summarized as one entry with the most common DNA and genes. The authors' filters were not applied to this entry. This sample gives 400,000 to 600,000 distinct CDR3 sequences in total; roughly 26% of them show up just once. The top ten hold around 0.79% of the sample.

The sample taken for sequencing was naive CD8+ T cells from blood, with Jurkat cell RNA spiked in. What this sample's cell subset or site label stands for: FACS-sorted CD8+CD4-CCR7+CD45RA+ naive T cells. Recombination joined TRBV5-4 with TRBJ2-3; 12 central nucleotides agree with TRBD2. This receptor was taken from a human donor in good health. Some libraries in this study had Jurkat cell RNA spiked in. In nucleotides, the sequence is TGTGCCAGCAGCCCCCCACTAGCGGGGGGAGATACGCAGTATTTT. Its protein reads: CASSPPLAGGDTQYF. The full variable domain, with segments outside the CDR3 supplied by the reference TRBV5-4 and TRBJ2-3 proteins, appears as ETGVTQSPTHLIKTRGQQVTLRCSSQSGHNTVSWYQQALGQGPQFIFQYYREEENGRGNFPPRFSGLQFPNYSSELNVNALELDDSALYLCASSPPLAGGDTQYFGPGTRLTVL.